This TCR beta chain was sequenced in a study of OX40 agonist ivuxolimab in advanced cancers. Repertoires were generated with immunoSEQ multiplex PCR, while TCRdb's copy carries only in-frame clones and drops some. The sample has approximately 67,000 clones, just over 90% seen once. Trimming at V came to 5 bases and at J to 4 bases, leaving 4 bases not matched to a gene. Germline V gene sequence: CDR1 MNHNY, CDR2 SVGAGI (reference sequence). The CDR3 length is 13 residues. The TCR sequence derives from an adult with an advanced solid tumor such as melanoma, head and neck, liver or kidney cancer. The sample was CD4+ or CD8+ T cells sorted from blood, taken in a trial of the OX40 agonist ivuxolimab. This chain links TRBV6-6 with TRBJ1-1, with 7 positions matching TRBD1. The CDR3 sequence is CASSTGTVTEAFF. The CDR3, as DNA: TGTGCCAGCAGTACGGGGACAGTCACTGAAGCTTTCTTT.